Following are 15 T cell receptor beta chains from one sample sequenced in a study of blood T cell repertoires in COVID-19. The table came from immunoSEQ multiplex PCR; TCRdb's copy has only in-frame clones and leaves some out. The sample has around 230,000 clones; approximately 88% are singletons. The specimen was peripheral blood. The origin of the receptors is a man between 40 and 49 years old with acute or convalescent COVID-19.

The CDR3 loop reads CASSARVAGELFF. The CDR3 coding sequence is TGTGCCAGCAGCGCCAGGGTTGCCGGGGAGCTGTTTTTT. The chain uses TRBV9 and TRBJ2-2, with D perhaps matching TRBD1 (5 bases). This CDR3 contains 13 residues. Deletions cut 3 bases from V and 6 bases from J, with 9 bases between. The germline V gene has CDR1 SGDLS and CDR2 YYNGEE.

The chain has TRBV2 and TRBJ2-7, with 8 bases aligning to TRBD1. Germline-derived CDR1 and CDR2 are SNHLY and FYNNEI. This CDR3 spans 15 amino acids. V lost 4 bases, J lost 7 bases, and 12 bases stayed unmatched. The CDR3 DNA is TGTGCCAGCAGTGTTCTGGGGACAGGCCCGGAGGAGCAGTACTTC. This encodes CASSVLGTGPEEQYF.

The chain is built from TRBV10-3 and TRBJ2-6; the D gene is possibly TRBD1 (6 bases). The germline CDR1 and CDR2 sequences are ENHRY and SYGVKD. This CDR3 region has 15 residues. V shed 8 bases and J shed 1 base, with 12 bases lying between them. As DNA, the CDR3 is TGTGCCATCGGTATACAGGGTTCTGGGGCCAACGTCCTGACTTTC. The encoded protein is CAIGIQGSGANVLTF.

The chain links TRBV7-9 to TRBJ2-5; D not certain. This CDR3 is built from 18 residues. Germline V gene sequence: CDR1 SEHNR, CDR2 FQNEAQ (reference sequence). Trimming removed 1 base from V and 3 bases from J, with 21 bases in between. CDR3 coding DNA: TGTGCCAGCAGCTTAGAGCTGATCCTAGGCCGGATTAAAGAGACCCAGTACTTC. Its protein product is CASSLELILGRIKETQYF.

The rearrangement links TRBV19 to TRBJ2-5, with D tentatively TRBD2 (5 bases). The length of the CDR3 is 16 residues. In germline, CDR1 is LNHDA, CDR2 SQIVND (reference sequence). The V end lost 3 bases, the J end lost 0 bases, and 14 bases lay between the germline ends. CDR3 in amino acids: CASSIRGGRDQETQYF. The CDR3 DNA follows: TGTGCCAGTAGTATCCGCGGTGGGAGAGACCAAGAGACCCAGTACTTC.

This clone was picked up many times. This chain connects TRBV10-1 to TRBJ2-3; 12 nucleotides line up with TRBD2. The CDR3 has 15 amino acids. The germline gives CDR1 WNHNN, CDR2 SYGVQD (reference sequence). Trimming at V came to 5 bases and at J to 4 bases, leaving 4 bases not matched to a gene. The CDR3, as DNA: TGCGCCAGCAGTTCACTAGCGGGAGGTTCAGATACGCAGTATTTT. This translates into CASSSLAGGSDTQYF.

The chain employs TRBV28 and TRBJ1-2; D remains ambiguous. The CDR3 is made up of 15 amino acids. Between the trimmed V and J ends, which lost 7 bases and 4 bases, there was a span of 19 bases. The V gene's germline CDR1 is MDHEN and CDR2 SYDVKM. The CDR3 here is CASIGRAEILYGYTF. The CDR3 DNA reads as TGTGCCAGCATAGGGAGGGCCGAAATCCTCTATGGCTACACCTTC.

The chain links TRBV7-9 to TRBJ1-4; possible D gene TRBD1, 5 bases. Germline CDR1 is SEHNR and CDR2 is FQNEAQ (reference sequence). This CDR3 spans 14 amino acids. Deletions cut 1 base from V and 7 bases from J, with 10 bases between. The CDR3 coding sequence is TGTGCCAGCAGCTTAGATCGCGGGACTGAAAAACTGTTTTTT. Its protein is CASSLDRGTEKLFF.

The chain has TRBV6-1 and TRBJ2-3; D perhaps matches TRBD1 (6 bases). With 1 base removed from V and 4 bases from J, the gap between germline ends came to 12 bases. The CDR3 extends over 15 amino acids. CDR1 and CDR2 (germline): MNHNS, SASEGT. The DNA of the CDR3 is TGTGCCAGCAGTGAAGGGTGGGGGCTGCCAGATACGCAGTATTTT. Protein sequence: CASSEGWGLPDTQYF.

The V and J genes are TRBV2 and TRBJ2-1, with 7 bases matching TRBD1. Germline V gene data show CDR1 as SNHLY and CDR2 as FYNNEI. Trimming took 4 bases from V and 13 from J; bases not matched to a gene: 19. CDR3 size: 16 residues. Written as DNA, the CDR3 is TGTGCCAGCAGTGGCTACGGGACAGCCACAATACTCCCCCAGTTCTTC. This encodes CASSGYGTATILPQFF. The entire variable domain, with the rest obtained from reference TRBV2 and TRBJ2-1, is as follows: EPEVTQTPSHQVTQMGQEVILRCVPISNHLYFYWYRQILGQKVEFLVSFYNNEISEKSEIFDDQFSVERPDGSNFTLKIRSTKLEDSAMYFCASSGYGTATILPQFFGPGTRLTVL.

The genes are TRBV11-2 and TRBJ2-1; D perhaps matches TRBD2 (6 bases). The CDR3 has 12 amino acids. The V gene's germline CDR1 is SGHAT and CDR2 FQNNGV. V lost 5 bases to trimming and J lost 10 bases, with 12 bases between them. The CDR3 DNA reads TGTGCCAGCAGCCCTGGGACTGTCGAGCAGTTCTTC. Its translation: CASSPGTVEQFF.

The chain employs TRBV13 and TRBJ2-1, with 10 bases aligning to TRBD2. This CDR3 spans 19 amino acids. Unmatched junction bases numbered 15, after V lost 0 bases and J lost 7 bases. Germline CDR1 PRHDT, CDR2 FYEKMQ (reference sequence). The CDR3 nucleotides read TGTGCCAGCAGCTTAGGCCTGGTCACTCTGGGACTAGCGCTAAATGAGCAGTTCTTC. It encodes CASSLGLVTLGLALNEQFF.

CDR3 sequence reads: CASSLLGGIRREQYF. The CDR3 DNA reads TGCGCCAGCAGCCTCTTGGGGGGGATCAGGCGCGAGCAGTACTTC. The genes are TRBV4-1 and TRBJ2-7; 7 bases match TRBD2. The junction had 12 bases not matched to a gene; V was cut back by 4 bases and J by 6 bases. The CDR3 length is 15 residues. From germline, CDR1 is MGHRA and CDR2 YSYEKL.

The CDR3 DNA sequence: TGCGCCAGCAGCTTGGTCTTTAGCCCACGAAACTACGAGCAGTACTTC. Translation: CASSLVFSPRNYEQYF. The chain joins TRBV5-1 to TRBJ2-7; D unclear. Between the trimmed V and J ends, which lost 0 bases and 3 bases, there was a span of 16 bases. CDR3 size: 16 residues. Germline CDR1 SGHRS, CDR2 YFSETQ.

This chain joins TRBV7-9 and TRBJ1-2, with a weak D call TRBD1 (5 bases). The V end lost 4 bases, the J end lost 5 bases, and 11 bases lay between the germline ends. The CDR3 consists of 13 residues. Germline loops: CDR1 SEHNR, CDR2 FQNEAQ (reference sequence). The CDR3: CASSWGTQYGYTF. The CDR3 DNA reads TGTGCCAGCAGCTGGGGGACTCAATATGGCTACACCTTC.